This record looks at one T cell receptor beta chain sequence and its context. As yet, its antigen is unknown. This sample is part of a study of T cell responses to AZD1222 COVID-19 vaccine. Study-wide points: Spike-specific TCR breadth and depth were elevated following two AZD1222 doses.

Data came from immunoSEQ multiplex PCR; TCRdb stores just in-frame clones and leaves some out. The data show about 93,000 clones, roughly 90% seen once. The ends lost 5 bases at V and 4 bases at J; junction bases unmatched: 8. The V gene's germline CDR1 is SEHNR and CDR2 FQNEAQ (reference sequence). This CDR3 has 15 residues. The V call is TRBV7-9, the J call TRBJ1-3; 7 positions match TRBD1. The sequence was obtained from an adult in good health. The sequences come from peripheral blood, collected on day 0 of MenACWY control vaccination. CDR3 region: CASSPDRVGGNTIYF. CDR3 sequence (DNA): TGTGCCAGCAGCCCTGACAGGGTGGGAGGAAACACCATATATTTT.